Listed below are T cell receptor beta chains from one sample, sequenced in a study of response to subunit inactivated influenza vaccine. TCRdb passed the RT-PCR reads through MiXCR, listing each CDR3 protein once. The data show fewer than 250,000 distinct CDR3 sequences, about an eighth seen once. The sample consisted of CD8+ T cells sorted from PBMCs, taken more than 4 days after vaccination. All receptors come from a man aged 50 to 60 who received an inactivated influenza vaccine. CDR3s leave out the opening cysteine and the closing phenylalanine or tryptophan. The D gene is left open where the match is weak.

D,J,length,V,CDR3
TRBD2,TRBJ2-1,10,TRBV29-1,SRPGGQGEQF
.,TRBJ2-5,12,TRBV25-1,ASSEWGVQETQY
TRBD1,TRBJ1-2,11,TRBV12-3/TRBV12-4,ASSHGTGDGYT
TRBD2,TRBJ2-1,17,TRBV11-2,ASIKIPGWGLAGSNEQF
.,TRBJ2-7,13,TRBV4-3,ASSQDASAAYEQY
TRBD2,TRBJ2-1,13,TRBV28,ASSEPSGSYNEQF
TRBD2,TRBJ2-3,14,TRBV11-2,ASLQSSGLSTDTQY
.,TRBJ1-6,14,TRBV20-1,SARDPAPSYNSPLH
.,TRBJ2-5,11,TRBV18,ASSTGNQETQY
.,TRBJ2-7,11,TRBV30,AWSVSGDLEQY
TRBD1,TRBJ2-2,14,TRBV5-1,ASRSPGQGTVGELF
.,TRBJ2-7,13,TRBV4-3,ASSQDRQSSYEQY
.,TRBJ2-1,10,TRBV6-2/TRBV6-3,ASSYPYPEQF
TRBD2,TRBJ2-5,14,TRBV12-3/TRBV12-4,ASSSRTSGGAETQY
TRBD2,TRBJ2-3,14,TRBV11-1,ASSLASGRAADTQY
.,TRBJ2-3,10,TRBV27,ASSFNTDTQY
.,TRBJ2-6,12,TRBV29-1,SVVGASGANVLT
.,TRBJ2-5,14,TRBV24-1,ATSDRNREFQETQY
.,TRBJ2-3,12,TRBV29-1,SVVGGRFTDTQY
TRBD2,TRBJ2-2,12,TRBV9,ASSAGGVTGELF
TRBD1,TRBJ2-2,14,TRBV7-8,ASSLKAGGWAGELF
TRBD1,TRBJ2-3,14,TRBV4-1,ASSQEGGTGPDTQY
.,TRBJ1-4,12,TRBV19,ASRPGRLNEKLF
.,TRBJ2-1,12,TRBV12-3/TRBV12-4,ATLAPASYNEQF
.,TRBJ1-5,13,TRBV19,ASRVWGDADQPQH
.,TRBJ2-3,11,TRBV27,ASSLHGEDTQY
TRBD2,TRBJ2-7,16,TRBV7-2,ASSYSGGHYSLTYEQY
TRBD2,TRBJ2-2,15,TRBV9,ASSVTLSGINTGELF
.,TRBJ2-3,14,TRBV6-4,ASSDSGGSGTDTQY
.,TRBJ2-7,13,TRBV5-1,ASSLESHLSYEQY
.,TRBJ2-5,15,TRBV11-2,ASSLVIGSGEEMAQY
TRBD2,TRBJ2-2,19,TRBV4-2,ASSQYQKGFSGTRIPGELF
TRBD1,TRBJ2-3,13,TRBV6-2/TRBV6-3,ASSSPGQLTDTQY
.,TRBJ2-2,11,TRBV12-3/TRBV12-4,ASSLLGTGELF
.,TRBJ2-7,11,TRBV5-1,ASSRTQGYEQY
.,TRBJ2-7,12,TRBV19,ASSIRAIPYEQY
.,TRBJ2-1,13,TRBV7-6,ASSPVEVGKNEQF
.,TRBJ1-1,12,TRBV14,ASSMRRTVGEAF
.,TRBJ2-7,12,TRBV7-9,ASSPQLRSYEQY
.,TRBJ2-2,10,TRBV7-9,ASWVNTGELF
TRBD2,TRBJ2-1,13,TRBV4-2,ASTSTGGLYNEQF
TRBD2,TRBJ2-1,16,TRBV29-1,SVEGVREGRLSYNEQF
.,TRBJ2-2,12,TRBV7-6,ASSFQGDTGELF
TRBD2,TRBJ2-1,12,TRBV10-3,AISAGLAPAEQF
.,TRBJ2-2,11,TRBV20-1,SAVDGNTGELF
TRBD1,TRBJ1-4,13,TRBV27,ASSMGTGINEKLF
TRBD2,TRBJ2-5,14,TRBV7-9,ASSSGLASLGETQY
.,TRBJ2-5,10,TRBV7-9,ASAGSQETQY
.,TRBJ1-5,13,TRBV4-1,ASSPYHNSNQPQH
.,TRBJ2-7,13,TRBV19,ASSIAAGTSYEQY
.,TRBJ2-7,15,TRBV7-9,ASSFPLAGDREYEQY
TRBD2,TRBJ2-3,15,TRBV7-2,ASSLAGVGGATDTQY
.,TRBJ2-1,14,TRBV24-1,ATSDFRQGRYNEQF
.,TRBJ2-2,16,TRBV9,ASSDPTIGPPNTGELF
.,TRBJ2-5,10,TRBV11-2,ASSLVFKTQY
.,TRBJ1-2,14,TRBV28,ASSVAEGLMPRGYT
TRBD1,TRBJ1-1,11,TRBV4-1,ASSHTGGDEAF